The 10 T cell receptor beta chains below all came from one sample that was sequenced in a study of T cell responses to AZD1222 COVID-19 vaccine. Some clones are missing from TCRdb's copy, which holds only in-frame ones; the method was immunoSEQ multiplex PCR. The sample includes some 100,000 clones, roughly nine tenths of them seen just once. The source material was peripheral blood, sampled on day 0 of AZD1222 vaccination. These receptor sequences come from an adult in good health.

This clone has only one observation. The chain is built from TRBV7-6 and TRBJ1-4; 7 nucleotides line up with TRBD1. V lost 1 base and J lost 6; bases outside the gene matches: 8. Germline CDR1 and CDR2: SGHVS and FNYEAQ. The CDR3 is 16 amino acids. The CDR3 DNA follows: TGTGCCAGCAGCTTAGGGCCAGGGGGATACTATGAAAAACTGTTTTTT. This translates into CASSLGPGGYYEKLFF.

The chain combines TRBV7-9 with TRBJ2-1, with 9 bases that match TRBD2. In germline, CDR1 is SEHNR, CDR2 FQNEAQ (reference sequence). The ends lost 6 bases at V and 4 bases at J; junction bases unmatched: 7. The CDR3 is made up of 15 amino acids. CDR3 coding DNA: TGTGCCAGCAGTTTACAGAGCGGGAGGTACAATGAGCAGTTCTTC. Its translation: CASSLQSGRYNEQFF. The full variable domain, its missing parts supplied by reference TRBV7-9 and TRBJ2-1, is DTGVSQNPRHKITKRGQNVTFRCDPISEHNRLYWYRQTLGQGPEFLTYFQNEAQLEKSRLLSDRFSAERPKGSFSTLEIQRTEQGDSAMYLCASSLQSGRYNEQFFGPGTRLTVL.

This rearrangement joins TRBV7-2 to TRBJ1-1; D is unresolved. CDR3 size: 15 residues. V was clipped by 7 bases and J by 0 bases, with 15 bases between them. Germline V gene lookup returns CDR1 SGHTA and CDR2 FQGNSA. The CDR3 DNA sequence: TGTGCCAGCAACGAGTTCAGTAGCATGAACACTGAAGCTTTCTTT. Translated: CASNEFSSMNTEAFF.

The CDR3 nucleotides read TGTGCCAGCAGCTTAGGCACCTATAATTCACCCCTCCACTTT. Its translation: CASSLGTYNSPLHF. The genes are TRBV7-9 and TRBJ1-6, with D unclear. Between the trimmed V and J ends, which lost 1 base and 2 bases, there was a span of 3 bases. The CDR3 totals 14 residues. Germline V gives CDR1 SEHNR, CDR2 FQNEAQ (reference sequence).

The rearrangement uses TRBV6-1 and TRBJ1-5; no clear D gene. Trimming stripped 0 bases from V and 0 bases from J, with 9 bases between. Per germline, CDR1 MNHNS and CDR2 SASEGT. The CDR3 contains 16 residues. Written as DNA, the CDR3 is TGTGCCAGCAGTGAAGCGGTGGGGATTAGCAATCAGCCCCAGCATTTT. Protein product: CASSEAVGISNQPQHF.

This clone appeared a few times. The chain is built from TRBV5-4 and TRBJ1-1; perhaps TRBD1 as D (5 bases). Germline-derived CDR1 and CDR2 are SGHNT and YYREEE (reference sequence). The CDR3 covers 15 residues. Trimming stripped 0 bases from V and 3 bases from J, with 12 bases between. This CDR3 reads CASSLAQGLYTEAFF. Here the CDR3 DNA reads TGTGCCAGCAGCTTGGCGCAGGGTTTGTACACTGAAGCTTTCTTT. Full variable domain (remainder filled in from reference TRBV5-4 and TRBJ1-1): ETGVTQSPTHLIKTRGQQVTLRCSSQSGHNTVSWYQQALGQGPQFIFQYYREEENGRGNFPPRFSGLQFPNYSSELNVNALELDDSALYLCASSLAQGLYTEAFFGQGTRLTVV.

This clone occurred once. This chain links TRBV12-3 or TRBV12-4 with TRBJ1-1; weak D call: TRBD1 (5 bases). This CDR3 region has 13 residues. The V and J ends lost 3 bases and 5 bases respectively, with 10 bases between them. The CDR3 region is CASSLEGHTEAFF. The CDR3 region has the DNA TGTGCCAGCAGTTTGGAGGGGCATACTGAAGCTTTCTTT.

This sequence joins TRBV7-8 and TRBJ1-1, with unresolved D. The V gene lost 3 bases and the J gene lost 0 bases, with 8 bases spanning the gap. Germline loops: CDR1 SGHVS, CDR2 FQNEAQ. The CDR3 length is 14 residues. The CDR3 spells CASSFWGLNTEAFF. The CDR3 DNA reads as TGTGCCAGCAGCTTTTGGGGATTGAACACTGAAGCTTTCTTT.

This chain connects TRBV7-8 to TRBJ2-7; D is undetermined. V was pared by 1 base and J by 7 bases, with 8 bases between. Germline CDR1 is SGHVS and CDR2 is FQNEAQ. The CDR3 totals 12 residues. The DNA for the CDR3 is TGTGCCAGCAGCTTAGATTTCCATGAGCAGTACTTC. Amino acids: CASSLDFHEQYF.

This chain links TRBV7-8 with TRBJ2-5, with D possibly TRBD2 on 5 matching bases. V was pared by 1 base and J by 12 bases, with 15 bases between. The CDR3 runs 13 residues. CDR1 is SGHVS and CDR2 is FQNEAQ in the germline V gene. CDR3: CASSLGHREPKYF. The CDR3 coding sequence is TGTGCCAGCAGCTTAGGGCACCGGGAACCAAAGTACTTC.